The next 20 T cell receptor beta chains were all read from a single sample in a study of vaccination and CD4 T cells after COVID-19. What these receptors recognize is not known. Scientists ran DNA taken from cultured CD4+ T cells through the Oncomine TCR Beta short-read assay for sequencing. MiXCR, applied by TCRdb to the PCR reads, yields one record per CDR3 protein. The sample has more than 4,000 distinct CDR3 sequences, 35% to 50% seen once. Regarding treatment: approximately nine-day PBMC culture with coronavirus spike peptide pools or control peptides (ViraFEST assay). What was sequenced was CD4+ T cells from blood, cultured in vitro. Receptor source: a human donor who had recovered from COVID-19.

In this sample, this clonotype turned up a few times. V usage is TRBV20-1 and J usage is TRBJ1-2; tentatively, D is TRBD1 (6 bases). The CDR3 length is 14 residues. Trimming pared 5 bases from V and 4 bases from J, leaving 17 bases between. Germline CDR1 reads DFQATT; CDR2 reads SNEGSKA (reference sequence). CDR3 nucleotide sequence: TGCAGTGCTCAACAGGGAGATGGGGGCTATGGCTACACCTTC. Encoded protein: CSAQQGDGGYGYTF.

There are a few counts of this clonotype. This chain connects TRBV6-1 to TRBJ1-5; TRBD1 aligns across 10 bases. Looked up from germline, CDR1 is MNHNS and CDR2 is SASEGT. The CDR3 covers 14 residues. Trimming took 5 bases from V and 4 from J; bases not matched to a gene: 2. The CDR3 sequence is CASSPDRGNQPQHF. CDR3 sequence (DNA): TGTGCCAGCAGTCCGGACAGGGGGAATCAGCCCCAGCATTTT.

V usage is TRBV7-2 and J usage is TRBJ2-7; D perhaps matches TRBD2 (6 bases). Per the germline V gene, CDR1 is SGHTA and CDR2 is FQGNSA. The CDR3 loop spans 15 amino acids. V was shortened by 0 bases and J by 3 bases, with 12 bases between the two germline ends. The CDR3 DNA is TGTGCCAGCAGCTTAGCTTCGGGACTGGGCTACGAGCAGTACTTC. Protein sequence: CASSLASGLGYEQYF.

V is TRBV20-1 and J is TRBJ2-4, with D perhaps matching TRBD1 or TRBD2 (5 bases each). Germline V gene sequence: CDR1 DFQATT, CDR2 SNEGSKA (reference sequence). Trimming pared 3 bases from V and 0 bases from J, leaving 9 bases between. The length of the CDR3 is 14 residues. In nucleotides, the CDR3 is TGCAGTGCTAGTGAGGGGTTAGCCAAAAACATTCAGTACTTC. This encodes CSASEGLAKNIQYF.

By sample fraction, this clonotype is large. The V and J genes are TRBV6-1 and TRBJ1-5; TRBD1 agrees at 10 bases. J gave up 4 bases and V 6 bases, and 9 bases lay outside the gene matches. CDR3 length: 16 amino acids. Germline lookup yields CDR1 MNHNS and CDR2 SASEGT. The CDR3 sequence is CASSLRQGASNQPQHF. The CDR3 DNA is TGTGCCAGCAGCTTGAGACAGGGGGCGTCAAATCAGCCCCAGCATTTT.

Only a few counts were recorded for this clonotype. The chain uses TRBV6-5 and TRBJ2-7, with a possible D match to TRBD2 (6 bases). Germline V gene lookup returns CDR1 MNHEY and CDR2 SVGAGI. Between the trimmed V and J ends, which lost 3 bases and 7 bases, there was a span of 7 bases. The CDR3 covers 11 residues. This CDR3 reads CASSYRGEQYF. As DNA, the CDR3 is TGTGCCAGCAGTTATCGGGGGGAGCAGTACTTC.

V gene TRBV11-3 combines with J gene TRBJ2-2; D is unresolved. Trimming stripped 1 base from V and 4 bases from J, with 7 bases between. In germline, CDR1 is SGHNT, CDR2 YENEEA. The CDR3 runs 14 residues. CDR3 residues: CASSLVYLTGELFF. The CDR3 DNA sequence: TGTGCCAGCAGCTTAGTGTACCTCACCGGGGAGCTGTTTTTT.

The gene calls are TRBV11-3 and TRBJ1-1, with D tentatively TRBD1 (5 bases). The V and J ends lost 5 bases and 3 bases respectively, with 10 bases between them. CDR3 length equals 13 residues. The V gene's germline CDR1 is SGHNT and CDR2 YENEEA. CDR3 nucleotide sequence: TGTGCCAGCAGCGCGGGGGGAGACACTGAAGCTTTCTTT. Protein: CASSAGGDTEAFF.

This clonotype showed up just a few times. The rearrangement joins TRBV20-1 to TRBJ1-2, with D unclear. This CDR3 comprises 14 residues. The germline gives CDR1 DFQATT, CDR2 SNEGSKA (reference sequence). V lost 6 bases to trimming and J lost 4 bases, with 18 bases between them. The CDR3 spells CSATLHANPYGYTF. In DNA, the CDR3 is TGCAGTGCCACACTACACGCGAACCCCTATGGCTACACCTTC.

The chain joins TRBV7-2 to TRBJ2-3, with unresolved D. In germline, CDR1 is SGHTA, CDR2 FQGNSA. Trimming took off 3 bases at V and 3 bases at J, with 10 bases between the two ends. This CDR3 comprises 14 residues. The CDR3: CASSFMPGTDTQYF. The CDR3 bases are TGTGCCAGCAGCTTCATGCCCGGGACAGATACGCAGTATTTT.

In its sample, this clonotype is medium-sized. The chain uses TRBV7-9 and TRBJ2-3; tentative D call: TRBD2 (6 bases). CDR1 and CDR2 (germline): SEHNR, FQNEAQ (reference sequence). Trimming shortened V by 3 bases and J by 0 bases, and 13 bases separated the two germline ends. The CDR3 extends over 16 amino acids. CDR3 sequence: CASSFPTSDSTDTQYF. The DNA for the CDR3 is TGTGCCAGCAGCTTCCCGACTAGTGATAGCACAGATACGCAGTATTTT.

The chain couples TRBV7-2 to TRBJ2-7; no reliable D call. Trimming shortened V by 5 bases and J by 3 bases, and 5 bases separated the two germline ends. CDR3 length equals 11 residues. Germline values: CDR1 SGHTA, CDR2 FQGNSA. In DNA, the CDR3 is TGTGCCAGCAGCAACTACTACGAGCAGTACTTC. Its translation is CASSNYYEQYF.

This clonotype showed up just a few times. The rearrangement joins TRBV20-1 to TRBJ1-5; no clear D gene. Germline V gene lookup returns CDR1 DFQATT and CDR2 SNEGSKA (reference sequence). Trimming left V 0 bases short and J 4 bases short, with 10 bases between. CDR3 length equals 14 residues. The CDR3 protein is CSARDQGLNQPQHF. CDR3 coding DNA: TGCAGTGCTAGAGATCAAGGTCTTAATCAGCCCCAGCATTTT.

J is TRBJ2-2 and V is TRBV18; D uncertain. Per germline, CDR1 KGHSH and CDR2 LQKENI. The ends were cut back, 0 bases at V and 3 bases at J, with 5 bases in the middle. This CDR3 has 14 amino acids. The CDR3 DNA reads TGTGCCAGCTCACCACCGCAGGACACCGGGGAGCTGTTTTTT. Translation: CASSPPQDTGELFF. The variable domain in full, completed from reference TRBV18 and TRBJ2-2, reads NAGVMQNPRHLVRRRGQEARLRCSPMKGHSHVYWYRQLPEEGLKFMVYLQKENIIDESGMPKERFSAEFPKEGPSILRIQQVVRGDSAAYFCASSPPQDTGELFFGEGSRLTVL.

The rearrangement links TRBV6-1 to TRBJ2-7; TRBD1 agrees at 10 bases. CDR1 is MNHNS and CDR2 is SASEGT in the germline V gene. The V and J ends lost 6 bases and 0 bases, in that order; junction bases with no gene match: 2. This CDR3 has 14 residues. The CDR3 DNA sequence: TGTGCCAGCAGGGACAGGGGGAGCTCCTACGAGCAGTACTTC. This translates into CASRDRGSSYEQYF.

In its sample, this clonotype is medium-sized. CDR3 loop: CSSTPGGYGYTF. The CDR3 bases are TGCAGCTCCACACCCGGGGGGTATGGCTACACCTTC. The V and J genes are TRBV20-1 and TRBJ1-2; perhaps TRBD1 as D (5 bases). The CDR3 has 12 residues. Looked up from germline, CDR1 is DFQATT and CDR2 is SNEGSKA (reference sequence).

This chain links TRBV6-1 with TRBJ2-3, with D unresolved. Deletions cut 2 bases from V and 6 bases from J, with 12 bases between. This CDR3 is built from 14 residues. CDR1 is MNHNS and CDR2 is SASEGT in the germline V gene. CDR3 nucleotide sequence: TGTGCCAGCAGTGAAAACTCCTTGGGGGATACGCAGTATTTT. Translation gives CASSENSLGDTQYF.

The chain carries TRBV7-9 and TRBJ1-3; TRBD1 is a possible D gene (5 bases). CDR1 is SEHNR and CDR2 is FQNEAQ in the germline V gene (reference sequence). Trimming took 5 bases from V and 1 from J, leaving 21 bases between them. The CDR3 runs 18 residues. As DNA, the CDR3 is TGTGCCAGCAGCGTGGGGCCAGGCGAGCCCCTGTCTGGAAACACCATATATTTT. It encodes CASSVGPGEPLSGNTIYF.

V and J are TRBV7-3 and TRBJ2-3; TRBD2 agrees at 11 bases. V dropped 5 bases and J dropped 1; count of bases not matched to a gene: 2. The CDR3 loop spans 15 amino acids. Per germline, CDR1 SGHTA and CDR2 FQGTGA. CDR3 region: CASSISGGGTDTQYF. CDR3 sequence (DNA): TGTGCCAGCAGCATTAGCGGGGGGGGCACAGATACGCAGTATTTT.

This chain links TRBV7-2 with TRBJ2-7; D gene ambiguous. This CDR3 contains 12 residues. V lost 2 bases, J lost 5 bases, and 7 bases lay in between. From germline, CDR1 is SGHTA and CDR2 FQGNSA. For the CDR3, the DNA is TGTGCCAGCAGCTTATCCCCCCACGAGCAGTACTTC. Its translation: CASSLSPHEQYF.